This record concerns one TCR beta chain sequence. This record comes from a study of blood T cell repertoires in COVID-19. For the study at large: Italy, Spain and the United States were the sources of the convalescent and acute COVID-19 samples.

Individuals aged roughly 18 to 100 years were recruited from 24 US areas. The study assigned cohorts using participant-reported clinical history. Cohort 3 recovery required two negative PCRs, clearance, or symptom resolution. Generated by immunoSEQ multiplex PCR, the TCRdb table keeps only in-frame clones and is missing some. The sample has fewer than 500,000 clones; about 90% are singletons. The V gene end was trimmed by 3 bases and the J gene end by 4 bases; junction bases not matched to a gene: 10. Germline CDR1 reads SGHRS; CDR2 reads YFSETQ. The CDR3 is made up of 15 amino acids. The chain is built from TRBV5-1 and TRBJ2-7; 7 bases are a match to TRBD1. The sample consisted of PBMCs or T cells enriched from blood (not recorded which). This clonotype originated in a woman aged 18-29 years who had recovered from COVID-19. The CDR3 loop reads CASSSPDRAWYEQYF. The CDR3 DNA reads TGCGCCAGCAGCTCCCCTGACAGGGCTTGGTACGAGCAGTACTTC.